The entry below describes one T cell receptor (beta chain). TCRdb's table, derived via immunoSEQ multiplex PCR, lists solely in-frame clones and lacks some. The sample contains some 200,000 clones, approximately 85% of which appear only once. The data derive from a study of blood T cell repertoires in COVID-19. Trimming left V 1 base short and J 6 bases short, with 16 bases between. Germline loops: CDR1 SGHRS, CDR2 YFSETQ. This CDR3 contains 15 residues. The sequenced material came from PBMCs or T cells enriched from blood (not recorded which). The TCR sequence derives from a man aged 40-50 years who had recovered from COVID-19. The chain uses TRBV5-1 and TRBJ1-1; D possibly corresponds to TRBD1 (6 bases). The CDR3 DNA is TGCGCCAGCAGCTTGACAGGGTCCCAGGACGCTGAAGCTTTCTTT. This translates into CASSLTGSQDAEAFF.